This is a list of T cell receptor beta chains from one sample in a study of T cells expressing NK-cell markers. TCRdb re-called the 5' RACE reads; one entry per CDR3 protein, DNA not given. The sample data list a few hundred thousand distinct CDR3 sequences. Sequencing was carried out using blood T cells: a sorted CD56 or NKG2C T cell subset, CD4+ or CD8+ T cells, or bulk PBMC T cells (not recorded which). These TCRs come from a man in his late teens or twenties in good health. The CDR3 runs from the conserved cysteine through the conserved F or W.

>TRBJ2-2|TRBV12-3/TRBV12-4
CASSFNIGGNTGELFF
>TRBJ1-2|TRBV18
CASSPAATNYGYTF
>TRBJ2-5|TRBV24-1
CATSGGEIGETQYF
>TRBJ1-4|TRBV5-5
CASSRGGTTNEKLFF
>TRBJ1-4|TRBV12-3/TRBV12-4
CASTLLGANEKLFF
>TRBJ2-7|TRBV6-5
CASSYVGGGLADSYEQYF
>TRBJ2-4|TRBV29-1
CSVEGRGRVKNIQYF
>TRBJ2-3|TRBV20-1
CSADSGQGRDTQYF
>TRBJ2-1|TRBV18
CASSPKGVSYNEQFF
>TRBJ2-5|TRBV10-3
CAISDSLVLETQYF
>TRBJ2-1|TRBV10-3
CAISRTEEGNEQFF
>TRBJ2-7|TRBV3-1
CASSHPGLAYEQYF
>TRBJ1-3|TRBV7-2
CASSILRGGNTIYF
>TRBJ2-5|TRBV7-9
CASSGQGQAGTQYF
>TRBJ2-2|TRBV9
CASSVATNTGELFF
>TRBJ1-2|TRBV30
CAWSVPSSNYGYTF
>TRBJ2-5|TRBV25-1
CASSATSVLPGTQYF